This TCR beta chain derives from a study of sequential checkpoint blockade in melanoma. Described treatment: randomized to nivolumab then ipilimumab (arm A) or the reverse (arm B). Patients had received no earlier DNA-damaging chemotherapy. Measured with immunoSEQ multiplex PCR; TCRdb has only the in-frame clones, and not every one. Among fewer than 15,000 clones listed, roughly 80% were seen once. The specimen was CD8+ T cells sorted from blood (inferred from file names), collected from a patient given nivolumab and ipilimumab in sequence. The receptor's source is a human donor with melanoma.

In nucleotides, the CDR3 is TGTGCCAGCAGCTTAGGGCTGTCCGGGTTCTATGGCTACACCTTC. This sequence encodes CASSLGLSGFYGYTF. The chain has TRBV13 and TRBJ1-2; D unresolved. This CDR3 comprises 15 residues. From germline, CDR1 is PRHDT and CDR2 FYEKMQ (reference sequence). V shed 0 bases and J shed 4 bases, with 12 bases lying between them.